The T cell receptor (beta chain) described here comes from a study of blood T cell repertoires in COVID-19. Overall study: T cells, B-cell-depleted T cells, or PBMCs supplied cDNA or gDNA.

CDR1 and CDR2 from the germline V gene are MNHEY and SMNVEV (reference sequence). This CDR3 comprises 17 residues. The J segment lost 2 bases and the V segment lost 5 bases, leaving 7 bases of the junction unmatched. Sequencing was performed with immunoSEQ multiplex PCR; in TCRdb, only in-frame clones are kept and a portion is missing. The sample contains under 300,000 clones, 84% of which appear only once. The receptor was derived from a man aged 40-49 years who had recovered from COVID-19. V gene TRBV27 combines with J gene TRBJ2-7; TRBD2 agrees at 15 bases. Sequencing was done on a sample of peripheral blood. The CDR3 region is CASSRPGLAGGAYEQYF. In nucleotides, the CDR3 is TGTGCCAGCAGTCGTCCGGGACTAGCGGGAGGCGCCTACGAGCAGTACTTC.